These T cell receptor beta chains were read from a single sample in a study of blood T cell repertoires in COVID-19. Sequenced by immunoSEQ multiplex PCR; TCRdb stores in-frame clones only, minus some. The data show a few hundred thousand clones, about 89% seen once. The sequencing sample was made of peripheral blood. These receptors came from a woman aged 25 to 45 with COVID-19, enrolled during active disease. Each CDR3 is given with its conserved first and last residue. A D gene is named only where the DNA matches it firmly. Rows may omit the clone size; those that give it use once, few, many or a size class.

d_call: TRBD1
v_call: TRBV10-2
j_call: TRBJ2-7
clone_size: -
cdr3_nt: TGCGCCAGCAGTGAAATACGGTTGGACAGGGGGCTCGAGCAGTACTTC
cdr3_aa: CASSEIRLDRGLEQYF

d_call: TRBD1
v_call: TRBV30
j_call: TRBJ1-1
clone_size: -
cdr3_nt: TGTGCCTGGATTCCGACAGGGGCTAACACTGAAGCTTTCTTT
cdr3_aa: CAWIPTGANTEAFF

d_call: -
v_call: TRBV2
j_call: TRBJ1-6
clone_size: -
cdr3_nt: TGTGCCAGCAGCCTCAAAGGCGGGAGAAATTCACCCCTCCACTTT
cdr3_aa: CASSLKGGRNSPLHF

d_call: -
v_call: TRBV6-2/TRBV6-3
j_call: TRBJ1-5
clone_size: -
cdr3_nt: TGTGCCAGCAGTTACGTGGCAGGGAATCAGCCCCAGCATTTT
cdr3_aa: CASSYVAGNQPQHF

d_call: -
v_call: TRBV14
j_call: TRBJ1-1
clone_size: -
cdr3_nt: TGTGCCAGCACCCCTCGGTGGCGGGCCACTGAAGCTTTCTTT
cdr3_aa: CASTPRWRATEAFF

d_call: TRBD2
v_call: TRBV24-1
j_call: TRBJ2-2
clone_size: -
cdr3_nt: TGTGCCACCAGTGAGAGCGGGAGGGGGTACACCGGGGAGCTGTTTTTT
cdr3_aa: CATSESGRGYTGELFF

d_call: -
v_call: TRBV27
j_call: TRBJ2-5
clone_size: -
cdr3_nt: TGTGCCAGCAGTAAGGTCGGGAGAGGAGTAGAGACCCAGTACTTC
cdr3_aa: CASSKVGRGVETQYF

d_call: -
v_call: TRBV28
j_call: TRBJ1-5
clone_size: few
cdr3_nt: TGTGCCAGCAGTCCGCAGGGGAGGGATCAGCCCCAGCATTTT
cdr3_aa: CASSPQGRDQPQHF

d_call: -
v_call: TRBV5-5
j_call: TRBJ1-5
clone_size: -
cdr3_nt: TGTGCCAGCAGTCTTGGCAATCAGCCCCAGCATTTT
cdr3_aa: CASSLGNQPQHF

d_call: -
v_call: TRBV6-1
j_call: TRBJ1-1
clone_size: once
cdr3_nt: TGTGCCAGCAGTGAAGCTAAGGACCTAGGGGCTGAAGCTTTCTTT
cdr3_aa: CASSEAKDLGAEAFF

d_call: TRBD1
v_call: TRBV2
j_call: TRBJ2-7
clone_size: -
cdr3_nt: TGTGCCAGCAGTGAGTCAGGGGGATTGGGTGAGCAGTACTTC
cdr3_aa: CASSESGGLGEQYF

d_call: TRBD2
v_call: TRBV9
j_call: TRBJ2-3
clone_size: -
cdr3_nt: TGTGCCAGCAGCGCCTGGCCAGCGGGAGGCACAGATACGCAGTATTTT
cdr3_aa: CASSAWPAGGTDTQYF

d_call: -
v_call: TRBV2
j_call: TRBJ2-7
clone_size: -
cdr3_nt: TGTGCCACAACCGGGACAAACCAACAAAGTCCCTACGAGCAGTACTTC
cdr3_aa: CATTGTNQQSPYEQYF

d_call: TRBD1
v_call: TRBV2
j_call: TRBJ2-2
clone_size: -
cdr3_nt: TGTGCCAGCAGTGTCGAGGGGGCAAGGACCGGGGAGCTGTTTTTT
cdr3_aa: CASSVEGARTGELFF

d_call: -
v_call: TRBV9
j_call: TRBJ2-1
clone_size: -
cdr3_nt: TGTGCCAGCAGCCCGTCCGAGGCTGGTGAGCAGTTCTTC
cdr3_aa: CASSPSEAGEQFF

d_call: TRBD1
v_call: TRBV30
j_call: TRBJ1-1
clone_size: -
cdr3_nt: TGTGCCTGGAGCCGACAGGGGAACACTGAAGCTTTCTTT
cdr3_aa: CAWSRQGNTEAFF

d_call: -
v_call: TRBV29-1
j_call: TRBJ2-7
clone_size: -
cdr3_nt: TGCAGCGTTGATCAGGGTGGAATCGAGCAGTACTTC
cdr3_aa: CSVDQGGIEQYF

d_call: -
v_call: TRBV7-9
j_call: TRBJ1-2
clone_size: -
cdr3_nt: TGTGCCAGCAGCTTAGGGCAGGACTTCTATGGCTACACCTTC
cdr3_aa: CASSLGQDFYGYTF

d_call: TRBD1
v_call: TRBV5-4
j_call: TRBJ1-4
clone_size: once
cdr3_nt: TGTGCCAGCAGCCGGGACAGGGGAAATGAAAAACTGTTTTTT
cdr3_aa: CASSRDRGNEKLFF

d_call: TRBD1
v_call: TRBV5-1
j_call: TRBJ2-7
clone_size: once
cdr3_nt: TGCGCCAGCAGCTTGGTTCCGACAGGGACCTACGAGCAGTACTTC
cdr3_aa: CASSLVPTGTYEQYF

d_call: -
v_call: TRBV11-2
j_call: TRBJ2-3
clone_size: -
cdr3_nt: TGTGCCAGCAGGGGTGGAGGGACCATCGTATTTTTT
cdr3_aa: CASRGGGTIVFF

d_call: TRBD1
v_call: TRBV27
j_call: TRBJ2-6
clone_size: -
cdr3_nt: TGTGCCAGCAGTTTTGGAGGACAGGGGTTGATCGGGGCCAACGTCCTGACTTTC
cdr3_aa: CASSFGGQGLIGANVLTF

d_call: TRBD2
v_call: TRBV2
j_call: TRBJ2-7
clone_size: once
cdr3_nt: TGTGCCAGCAGTGAATTCGGCGGGAGGTCCAGTGGGTCCTACGAGCAGTACTTC
cdr3_aa: CASSEFGGRSSGSYEQYF

d_call: -
v_call: TRBV2
j_call: TRBJ2-7
clone_size: -
cdr3_nt: TGTGCCAGCAGTGAAGAATACTCCTACGAGCAGTACTTC
cdr3_aa: CASSEEYSYEQYF

d_call: TRBD1
v_call: TRBV2
j_call: TRBJ2-7
clone_size: -
cdr3_nt: TGTGCCAGCTCTACCGGGACAGGGTACTACGAGCAGTACTTC
cdr3_aa: CASSTGTGYYEQYF

d_call: -
v_call: TRBV10-3
j_call: TRBJ2-1
clone_size: -
cdr3_nt: TGTGCCATCAGTGAGACCCGGGATCGGGTCTTC
cdr3_aa: CAISETRDRVF